Sequencing of this T cell receptor beta chain was carried out in a study of cytomegalovirus exposure and HLA in healthy donors (dated by TCRdb to about 2017). Context from the whole study: In an earlier analysis of under 750 of the donors, 276 Gb of sequence data and roughly 100 million unique TCR beta sequences from 180 million or so T cells were reported. An early release that covered about 600 HLA-typed donors contained about 300 gigabases of sequencing data and some 87 million unique TCR sequences. Of the 350 to 450 genotyped donors, about 80% fell in the genetic ancestry cluster associated with self-reported Caucasian donors. The study aimed to test whether cataloging public T cell receptors could reveal signatures of past pathogen exposure. The study used immunosequencing to profile the T cell repertoires of hundreds of subjects and linked those repertoires to cytomegalovirus serostatus. Besides the first cohort of roughly 700 subjects, a separate validation cohort made up of some 110 different subjects was used. High-throughput TCR immunosequencing, statistical association of individual TCRs with disease status, and machine learning were combined to predict cytomegalovirus infection status. In a later analysis, previously published TCR beta repertoires from 600 to 850 donors were re-analyzed and high-resolution HLA genotyping was added so that TCR occurrence patterns could be studied. The later analysis used no new phenotypic data to find candidate immune exposures, relying instead on TCR beta sequences and their occurrence across donors. An earlier analysis of approximately 630 of the donors applied high-throughput TCR beta sequencing to assess whether each TCR beta V gene segment acted as functional or pseudogenic. Donor age, sex, ethnicity and CMV serostatus were compiled alongside the repertoire data. A later genetic analysis took genome-wide SNP genotypes for about 65% of the roughly 670 donors and used that subset as a discovery cohort. Every repertoire in the discovery cohort had been generated on one and the same sequencing platform. Class I and class II HLA loci were covered by the typing at four-digit resolution. Typing coverage varied by locus: 629-630 donors for A, B, C, DRB1 and DQB1; approximately 500 for DQA1; around 570 for DPA1; around 490 for DPB1. Because of strong linkage in the cohort, four to six DR-DQ haplotypes were treated as single units for association and clustering. Across about 380 genotyped donors of the cohort, an average of roughly 200,000 unique TCR beta nucleotide sequences per donor were sequenced, and roughly 20% of those sequences were non-productive. What the authors observed across the whole study: Cytomegalovirus status was reported to be diagnosed by the classifier with high specificity and sensitivity in both the original and validation cohorts. Linkage disequilibrium might explain the correlated functional status among segregating V segments, but an unknown experimental factor could not be excluded. Across donors, most TCR sequences were observed very rarely, whereas some public TCRs were present in many individuals. Immune exposure information for the cohort was limited to CMV serostatus. The presence/absence analyses assumed that sequencing depth was roughly uniform across donors, and that assumption may not be true. In vitro tests confirmed that a few of the cytomegalovirus-associated TCR beta chains recognize cytomegalovirus antigens. Because some donors lacked HLA typing at each locus, the association tests relied only on the typed subset. In a later analysis, most CMV-associated TCR beta chains were found to appear HLA-restricted, with HLA associations seemingly driven largely by CMV exposure. Several of the top co-occurrence clusters appeared to be linked to parvovirus B19, influenza, CMV and Epstein-Barr virus, according to a later analysis. In a later analysis, HLA-associated TCR beta chains showed more clonal expansion and lower generation probabilities than non-associated chains that were equally common. When HLA alleles, especially DR and DQ, strongly co-occurred, TCR associations were difficult to assign to individual alleles. In a later analysis, the rate of TCR association differed among HLA loci, with DRB1 alleles having the most associated TCRs and HLA-C alleles having the fewest. Because counts were too low, about 17 rarely observed V segments, including chromosome 9 orphons, were excluded from the earlier analysis of 587 of the donors. A further reported finding was that TCR beta sequences accurately predicted the HLA-A and HLA-B alleles for most subjects in the first cohort. In a later analysis, some 18,000 TCR beta sequences were associated with specific HLA alleles at a false discovery rate of 0.05. Because the 87-base-pair reads could not distinguish some IMGT-functional V segments, including TRBV6-2 and TRBV6-3, those segments were excluded. V-gene and J-gene trimming of TCR beta chains was associated with a missense DCLRE1C variant in a later genetic analysis, and the association was replicated in an independent cohort. A later genetic analysis reported fewer N-insertions in productive TCRs among donors in an Asian-associated ancestry cluster than the roughly 700-donor mean. The study listed 170 or so TCR beta chains as associated with cytomegalovirus. The sequencing pipeline was judged likely to have produced a cluster of highly shared sequence variants as a technical artifact. Broadly in line with IMGT annotations, most TCR beta V segments showed up in productive rearrangements about 87% or about 30% of the time in an earlier analysis of roughly 590 of the donors. It was suggested by the authors that the approach could potentially be generalized to other disease states and immunological phenotypes. In this cohort, only TCR beta chains were sequenced, and detectable features were limited by the absence of alpha or paired-chain data.

Libraries came from the immunoSEQ multiplex PCR assay. A mixture of 60 forward primers for TCR Vbeta segments and 13 reverse primers for TCR Jbeta segments was used in the multiplex PCR. The CDR3 region of rearranged TCR beta genes was amplified from genomic DNA with a multiplex PCR assay. Amplified TCR beta libraries were sequenced as 87-base-pair reads on the Illumina HiSeq System. The original pipeline was this. Across the 500 to 750 repertoires, a later analysis counted about 81 million unique TCR beta chains, approximately 12 million of which were shared by at least two donors. A nearest-neighbor algorithm error-corrected the raw reads and collapsed the reads into unique sequences, merging closely related sequences to remove PCR and sequencing errors. To assign V, D and J gene segments, CDR3 sequences were aligned to IMGT reference sequences. For a sequence to be retained, a match of at least six nucleotides to both a V gene segment and a J gene segment was required. Rearrangements were classified as productive when the CDR3 lacked stop codons and remained in frame with V and J, and all other rearrangements were classified as non-productive. CDR3 was defined according to IMGT convention as the region running from the second conserved V-encoded cysteine to the conserved J-encoded phenylalanine. The earlier analysis of more than 450 of the donors excluded sequences that lacked an unambiguous match to a single V gene segment. An earlier analysis of a few hundred of the donors called V segments functional above 56.7% productive rearrangements and segregating when the between-donor standard deviation exceeded 5%. To diagnose cytomegalovirus status from the catalog of TCR beta chain sequences, a statistical classification framework was built. A later analysis assigned V and J genes by comparing TCR nucleotide sequences with IMGT/GENE-DB human TR gene sequences. Using the TCRdist pipeline, a later analysis assigned CDR3 sequences along with most-parsimonious VDJ recombination scenarios. A later analysis defined each TCR beta chain by its CDR3 amino acid sequence plus V-gene family, and excluded reads lacking a unique V-gene family. In a later analysis, nearly 600 highly shared, low-generation-probability nucleotide sequences were removed to address suspected cross-contamination and a sequencing artifact. A later analysis calculated a clonal expansion index for each public chain from normalized within-repertoire ranks of inferred template counts. In a later analysis, generation probabilities were computed using a VDJ recombination model fitted to out-of-frame rearrangements, and the results were checked against IGoR. In a later analysis, TCR-TCR, TCR-HLA and TCR-CMV co-occurrence was scored with hypergeometric tests, and a repertoire-size bias correction was applied to TCR pairs. To estimate false discovery rates, a later analysis permuted the HLA or CMV assignments 20 times. In a later analysis, co-occurring TCRs were grouped using DBSCAN, with TCRdist sequence similarity added in when clustering inside HLA-allele-positive subsets. For co-occurrence clustering, repertoires with fewer than 30,000 or more than 120,000 public chains were excluded, along with several repertoires with anomalous nucleotide sharing. The table was pulled from immuneACCESS by TCRdb, which kept in-frame rearrangements only. Such tables lose some clones; where checked, under half of the loss comes from unresolved V genes, and the rest has no known cause. That table gives V, J and clone size, and the DNA gave D and trimming. The table for this sample lists some 94,000 clones; nearly 70% of them were counted only once. The biggest ten clones account for approximately 2.9% of the sample.

The cohort consisted of fewer than 700 healthy bone marrow donors. At the time of sampling, every cohort member was nominally healthy, though immune exposures that went unrecorded were likely present. The donor tested CMV seronegative and was one of the 352 seronegative cohort members. Each donor provided a peripheral blood sample, and peripheral blood mononuclear cells were used for TCR beta sequencing. Genomic DNA was extracted from the blood cell samples with the Qiagen DNeasy Blood Extraction Kit. This clone was seen a few times. The specificity of this receptor is unknown. No base quality information exists; no much larger clone differs at one position. V is trimmed back by 2 bases and J by 4 bases, and the junction contains 4 bases that no gene match accounts for. Counted from cysteine to phenylalanine, this CDR3 has 16 amino acids. Kept here is only the CDR3 DNA, which spans 48 bases and is read in frame from base 1. The CDR1 and CDR2 encoded by the germline V gene are MRHNA and SNTAGT.

This chain is built from TRBV6-4 and TRBJ2-1; 11 central nucleotides agree with TRBD2. This TCR came from a man between 45 and 60 years old in good health and CMV-seronegative. Input material: PBMCs. The CDR3 region: CASSDRLAGGYNEQFF. In nucleotide form, the sequence is TGTGCCAGCAGTGACAGGCTAGCGGGAGGATACAATGAGCAGTTCTTC.